This TCR beta chain appears in the sequencing data of a study of long-term antiretroviral therapy in people with HIV. Study-wide context: When the earliest samples were collected, ART was typically delayed until CD4 counts fell.

V lost 3 bases, J lost 3 bases, and 14 bases lay in between. The CDR3 runs 15 residues. Germline values: CDR1 SGHRS, CDR2 YFSETQ. From each donor, at least one pre-ART PBMC sample and at least two post-ART PBMC samples were obtained. Regarding the study as a whole: Subsequent to ART, diversity was augmented yet persisted below that of transplant donor controls.

This was the immunoSEQ v3.0 assay at survey level. The repertoire was sequenced with immunoSEQ multiplex PCR; TCRdb's copy has only in-frame clones and lacks some. The sample lists 15,000 or so clones, just under 80% seen once, with roughly 12% in the top ten. The table lists this clone with a count of one. Its antigen is still unknown. Sequenced here: unsorted PBMCs, sampled around 3.2 years after starting antiretroviral therapy. The receptor was isolated from a middle-aged woman with HIV. J is TRBJ2-3 and V is TRBV5-1; perhaps TRBD2 as D (5 bases). The CDR3: CASSSGGHQTDTQYF. The CDR3, as DNA: TGCGCCAGCAGCTCAGGAGGCCACCAAACAGATACGCAGTATTTT.